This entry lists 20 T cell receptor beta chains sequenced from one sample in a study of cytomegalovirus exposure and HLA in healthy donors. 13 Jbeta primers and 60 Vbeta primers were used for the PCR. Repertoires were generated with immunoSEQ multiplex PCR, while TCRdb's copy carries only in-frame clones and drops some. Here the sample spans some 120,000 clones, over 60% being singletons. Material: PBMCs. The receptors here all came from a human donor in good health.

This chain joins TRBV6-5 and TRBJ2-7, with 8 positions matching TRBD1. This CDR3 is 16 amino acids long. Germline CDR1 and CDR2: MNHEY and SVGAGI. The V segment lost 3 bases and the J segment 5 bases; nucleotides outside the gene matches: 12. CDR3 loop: CASSYLVGQASDEQYF. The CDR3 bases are TGTGCCAGCAGTTATCTGGTGGGACAGGCGAGCGACGAGCAGTACTTC.

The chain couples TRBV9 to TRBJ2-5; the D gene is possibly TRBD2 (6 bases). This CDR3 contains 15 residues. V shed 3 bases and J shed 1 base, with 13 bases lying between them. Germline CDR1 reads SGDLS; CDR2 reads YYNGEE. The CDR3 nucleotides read TGTGCCAGCAGCGCCCTGGGGAGGTCCCAAGAGACCCAGTACTTC. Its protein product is CASSALGRSQETQYF.

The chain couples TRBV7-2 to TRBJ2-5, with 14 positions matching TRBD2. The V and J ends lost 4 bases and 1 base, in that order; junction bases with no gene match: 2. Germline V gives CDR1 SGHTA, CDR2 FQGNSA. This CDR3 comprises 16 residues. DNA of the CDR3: TGTGCCAGCAGCTCCGGACTAGCGGGGGGCCAAGAGACCCAGTACTTC. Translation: CASSSGLAGGQETQYF.

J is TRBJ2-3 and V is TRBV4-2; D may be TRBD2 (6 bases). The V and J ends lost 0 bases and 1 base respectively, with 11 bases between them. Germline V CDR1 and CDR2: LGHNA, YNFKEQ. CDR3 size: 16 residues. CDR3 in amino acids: CASSQEWGLGTDTQYF. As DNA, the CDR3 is TGTGCCAGCAGCCAAGAGTGGGGACTCGGCACAGATACGCAGTATTTT.

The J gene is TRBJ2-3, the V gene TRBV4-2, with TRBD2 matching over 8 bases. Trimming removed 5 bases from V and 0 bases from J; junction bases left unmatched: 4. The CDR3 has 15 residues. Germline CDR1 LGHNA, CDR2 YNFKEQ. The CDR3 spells CASSGGGPSTDTQYF. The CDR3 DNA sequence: TGTGCCAGCAGCGGCGGGGGGCCGAGCACAGATACGCAGTATTTT.

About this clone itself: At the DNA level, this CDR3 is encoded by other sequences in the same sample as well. CDR3 bases: TGTGCCAGCAGTTTTTGGACAGGGGGAAACACCGGGGAGCTGTTTTTT. The encoded protein is CASSFWTGGNTGELFF. This chain links TRBV19 with TRBJ2-2; 10 nucleotides line up with TRBD1. Germline CDR1 reads LNHDA; CDR2 reads SQIVND (reference sequence). The junction had 9 bases not matched to a gene; V was cut back by 9 bases and J by 2 bases. CDR3 size: 16 residues.

The CDR3 nucleotides read TGTGCCAGCATCGTACCCGGGAACACTGAAGCTTTCTTT. Translation: CASIVPGNTEAFF. The rearrangement joins TRBV28 to TRBJ1-1, with D unresolved. Germline V gene sequence: CDR1 MDHEN, CDR2 SYDVKM. V lost 7 bases and J 1 base, leaving 10 bases between the germline ends. The CDR3 runs 13 residues.

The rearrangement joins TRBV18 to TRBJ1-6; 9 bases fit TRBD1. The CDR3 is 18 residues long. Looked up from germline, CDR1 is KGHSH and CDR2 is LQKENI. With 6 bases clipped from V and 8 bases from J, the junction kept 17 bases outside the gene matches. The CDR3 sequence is CASSSGTGIVMGDSPLHF. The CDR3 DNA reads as TGTGCCAGCTCGTCCGGGACAGGGATTGTTATGGGGGATTCACCCCTCCACTTT.

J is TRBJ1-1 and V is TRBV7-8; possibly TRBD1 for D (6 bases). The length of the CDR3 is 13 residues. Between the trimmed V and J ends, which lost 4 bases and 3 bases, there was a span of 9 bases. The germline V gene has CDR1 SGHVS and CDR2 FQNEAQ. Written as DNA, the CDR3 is TGTGCCAGCAGCTGGGCAGGGGACACTGAAGCTTTCTTT. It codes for CASSWAGDTEAFF.

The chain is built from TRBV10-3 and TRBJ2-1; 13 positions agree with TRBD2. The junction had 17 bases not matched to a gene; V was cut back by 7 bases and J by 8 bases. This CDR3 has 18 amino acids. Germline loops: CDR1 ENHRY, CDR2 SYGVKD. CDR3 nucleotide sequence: TGTGCCATCACCGACCCTACTAGCGGGGGGGATGGTGGCGATGAGCAGTTCTTC. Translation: CAITDPTSGGDGGDEQFF.

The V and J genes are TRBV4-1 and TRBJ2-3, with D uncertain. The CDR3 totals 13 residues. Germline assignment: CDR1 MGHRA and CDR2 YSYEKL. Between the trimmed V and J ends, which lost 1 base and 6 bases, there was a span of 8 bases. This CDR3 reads CASSQVGEDTQYF. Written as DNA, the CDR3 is TGCGCCAGCAGCCAAGTAGGAGAGGATACGCAGTATTTT.

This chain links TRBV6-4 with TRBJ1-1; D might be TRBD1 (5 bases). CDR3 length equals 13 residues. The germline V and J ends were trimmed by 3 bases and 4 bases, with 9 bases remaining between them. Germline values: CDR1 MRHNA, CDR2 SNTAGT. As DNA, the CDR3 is TGTGCCAGCAGTGATACGGGGGGCACTGAAGCTTTCTTT. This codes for CASSDTGGTEAFF.

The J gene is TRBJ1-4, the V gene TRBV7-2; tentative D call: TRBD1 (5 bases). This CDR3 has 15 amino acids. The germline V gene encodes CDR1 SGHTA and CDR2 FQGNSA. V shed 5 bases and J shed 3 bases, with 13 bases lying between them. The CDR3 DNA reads TGTGCCAGCAGCGTCGTAAGGGGATCTAATGAAAAACTGTTTTTT. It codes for CASSVVRGSNEKLFF. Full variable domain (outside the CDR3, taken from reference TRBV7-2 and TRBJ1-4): GAGVSQSPSNKVTEKGKDVELRCDPISGHTALYWYRQSLGQGLEFLIYFQGNSAPDKSGLPSDRFSAERTGGSVSTLTIQRTQQEDSAVYLCASSVVRGSNEKLFFGSGTQLSVL.

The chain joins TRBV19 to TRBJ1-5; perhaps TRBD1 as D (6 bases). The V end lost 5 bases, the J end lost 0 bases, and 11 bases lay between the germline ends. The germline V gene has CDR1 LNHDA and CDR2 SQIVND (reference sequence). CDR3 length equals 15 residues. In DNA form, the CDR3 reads TGTGCCAGTAGTTGGACAGCCTATAGCAATCAGCCCCAGCATTTT. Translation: CASSWTAYSNQPQHF.

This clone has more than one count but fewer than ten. In nucleotides, the CDR3 is TGCAGCGTTGAGGAGGCCAGACACACTGAAGCTTTCTTT. Residues: CSVEEARHTEAFF. The chain uses TRBV29-1 and TRBJ1-1, with unresolved D. Germline CDR1 is SQVTM and CDR2 is ANQGSEA. CDR3 length: 13 residues. Trimming pared 3 bases from V and 3 bases from J, leaving 11 bases between.

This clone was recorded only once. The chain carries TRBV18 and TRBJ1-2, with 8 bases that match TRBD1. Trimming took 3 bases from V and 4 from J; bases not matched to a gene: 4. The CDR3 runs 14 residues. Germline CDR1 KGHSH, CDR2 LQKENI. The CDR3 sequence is CASSPSTGVYGYTF. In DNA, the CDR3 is TGTGCCAGCTCACCGTCGACAGGGGTCTATGGCTACACCTTC.

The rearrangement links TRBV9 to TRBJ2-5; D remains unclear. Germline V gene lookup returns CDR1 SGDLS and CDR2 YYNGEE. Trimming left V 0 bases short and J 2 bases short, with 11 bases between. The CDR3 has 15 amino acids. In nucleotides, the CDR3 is TGTGCCAGCAGCGTAGCTCCGACTCTTCAAGAGACCCAGTACTTC. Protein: CASSVAPTLQETQYF. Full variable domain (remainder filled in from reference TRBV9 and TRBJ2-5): DSGVTQTPKHLITATGQRVTLRCSPRSGDLSVYWYQQSLDQGLQFLIQYYNGEERAKGNILERFSAQQFPDLHSELNLSSLELGDSALYFCASSVAPTLQETQYFGPGTRLLVL.

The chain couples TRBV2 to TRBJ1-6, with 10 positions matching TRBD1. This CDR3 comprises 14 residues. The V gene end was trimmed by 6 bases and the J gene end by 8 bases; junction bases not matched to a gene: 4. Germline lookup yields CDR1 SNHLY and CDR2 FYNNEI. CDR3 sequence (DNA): TGTGCCAGCAGACGCGGGACAGGGGATTCACCCCTCCACTTT. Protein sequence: CASRRGTGDSPLHF. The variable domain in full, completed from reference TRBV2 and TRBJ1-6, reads EPEVTQTPSHQVTQMGQEVILRCVPISNHLYFYWYRQILGQKVEFLVSFYNNEISEKSEIFDDQFSVERPDGSNFTLKIRSTKLEDSAMYFCASRRGTGDSPLHFGNGTRLTVT.

As DNA, the CDR3 is TGTGCCAGCAGCGCCCGGACAGGGGGCTACGAGCAGTACTTC. This translates into CASSARTGGYEQYF. J is TRBJ2-7 and V is TRBV13, with TRBD1 identical over 10 bases. V shed 5 bases, J shed 3 bases, and the junction held 4 bases outside the gene matches. This CDR3 region has 14 residues. Germline values: CDR1 PRHDT, CDR2 FYEKMQ (reference sequence).

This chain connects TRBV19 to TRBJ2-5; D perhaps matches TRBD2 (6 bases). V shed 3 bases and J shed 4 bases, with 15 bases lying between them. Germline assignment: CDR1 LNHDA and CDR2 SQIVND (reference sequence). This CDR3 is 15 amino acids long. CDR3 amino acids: CASSIWESGPETQYF. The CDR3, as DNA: TGTGCCAGTAGTATTTGGGAGAGCGGGCCAGAGACCCAGTACTTC.